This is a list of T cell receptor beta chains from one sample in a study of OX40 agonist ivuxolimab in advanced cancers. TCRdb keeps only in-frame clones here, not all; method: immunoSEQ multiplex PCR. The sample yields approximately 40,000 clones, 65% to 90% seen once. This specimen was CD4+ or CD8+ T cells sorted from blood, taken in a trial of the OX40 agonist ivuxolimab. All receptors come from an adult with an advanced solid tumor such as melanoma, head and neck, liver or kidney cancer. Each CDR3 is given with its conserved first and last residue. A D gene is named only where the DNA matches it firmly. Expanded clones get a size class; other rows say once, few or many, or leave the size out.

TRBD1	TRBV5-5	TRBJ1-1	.	CASSWKGQLNTEAFF	TGTGCCAGCAGCTGGAAGGGACAGTTGAACACTGAAGCTTTCTTT
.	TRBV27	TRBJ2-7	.	CASRIYLGTYEQYF	TGTGCCAGCAGAATTTACCTGGGCACCTACGAGCAGTACTTC
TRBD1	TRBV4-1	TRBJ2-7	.	CASSHSPGQGNNEQYF	TGCGCCAGCAGCCACTCTCCGGGACAGGGGAACAACGAGCAGTACTTC
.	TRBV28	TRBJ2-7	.	CASSWWGNEQYF	TGTGCCAGCAGTTGGTGGGGGAACGAGCAGTACTTC
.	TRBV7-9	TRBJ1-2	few	CASSSGRGGGYTF	TGTGCCAGCAGCAGTGGACGCGGGGGTGGCTACACCTTC
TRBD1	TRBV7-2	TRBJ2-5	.	CASSFGQVYETQYF	TGTGCCAGCAGCTTTGGACAGGTCTATGAGACCCAGTACTTC
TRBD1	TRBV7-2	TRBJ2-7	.	CASSLDGTGFYEQYF	TGTGCCAGCAGCTTAGATGGGACAGGGTTTTACGAGCAGTACTTC
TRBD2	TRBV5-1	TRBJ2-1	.	CASSFRLAGGRNEQFF	TGCGCCAGCAGCTTTCGACTAGCGGGAGGTCGAAATGAGCAGTTCTTC
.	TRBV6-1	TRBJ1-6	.	CASSEADGSSSPLHF	TGTGCCAGCAGTGAAGCGGACGGGTCGAGTTCACCCCTCCACTTT
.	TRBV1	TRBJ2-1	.	CTSRRSRPGNTPREQFF	TGCACCAGCAGACGCTCGCGACCGGGAAATACGCCGCGGGAGCAGTTCTTC
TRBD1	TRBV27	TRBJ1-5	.	CASSHWAGTGLNQPQHF	TGTGCCAGCAGCCACTGGGCCGGGACAGGGCTCAATCAGCCCCAGCATTTT
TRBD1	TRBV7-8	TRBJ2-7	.	CASSFLGGTGYPYEQYF	TGTGCCAGCAGCTTCCTTGGTGGGACAGGGTACCCCTACGAGCAGTACTTC
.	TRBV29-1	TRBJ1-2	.	CSVETGNNYGYTF	TGCAGCGTTGAAACAGGGAATAACTATGGCTACACCTTC